This T cell receptor beta chain was recovered during a study of blood T cell repertoires in COVID-19. Assay: immunoSEQ multiplex PCR; the TCRdb copy retains only in-frame clones and omits some. Of over 65,000 clones listed, about nine tenths are singletons. This clone showed up just once. Germline V CDR1 and CDR2: MNHNY, SVGAGI (reference sequence). This CDR3 contains 13 residues. Losses at the gene ends were 3 bases for V and 11 bases for J; bases not matched to a gene: 4. Sequencing was done on a sample of peripheral blood. The clonotype originates from a human donor in a cohort sampled during active COVID-19. The gene calls are TRBV6-6 and TRBJ1-1; 12 positions match TRBD1. CDR3 loop: CASSYGDRGLAFF. CDR3 nucleotide sequence: TGTGCCAGCAGTTATGGGGACAGGGGGCTGGCTTTCTTT.